These 26 T cell receptor beta chains originate from one sample sequenced in a study of technical replicates of blood from four donors. Libraries were prepared by immunoSEQ multiplex PCR; TCRdb keeps only in-frame clonotypes and omits some of them. The table records roughly 80,000 clones, 85% to 95% of them present only once. Sequenced input: T cells isolated from PBMCs. The receptor set was obtained from a human donor in good health.

This chain links TRBV5-1 with TRBJ2-3, with D maybe TRBD1 (6 bases). This CDR3 contains 16 residues. CDR1 SGHRS and CDR2 YFSETQ come from the germline V gene. The V gene lost 3 bases and the J gene lost 0 bases, with 14 bases spanning the gap. The CDR3 nucleotides read TGCGCCAGCAGCTCGAGACAGGCTCTTAGCACAGATACGCAGTATTTT. The encoded protein is CASSSRQALSTDTQYF.

The V and J genes are TRBV7-6 and TRBJ2-7; tentative D call: TRBD2 (7 bases). The CDR3 runs to 15 residues. Between the trimmed V and J ends, which lost 1 base and 4 bases, there was a span of 14 bases. Germline lookup yields CDR1 SGHVS and CDR2 FNYEAQ. CDR3 in amino acids: CASSLGSGGGYEQYF. For the CDR3, the DNA is TGTGCCAGCAGCTTAGGCTCGGGGGGCGGTTACGAGCAGTACTTC.

The chain couples TRBV7-2 to TRBJ1-1; weak D call: TRBD1 (5 bases). V lost 6 bases and J 1 base, leaving 9 bases between the germline ends. The CDR3 extends over 13 amino acids. The V gene's germline CDR1 is SGHTA and CDR2 FQGNSA. This chain's CDR3 is CASRRQTNTEAFF. The CDR3 DNA reads as TGTGCCAGCAGGCGACAGACGAACACTGAAGCTTTCTTT.

The count of this clone is one. The chain carries TRBV19 and TRBJ2-2; unclear D gene. The CDR3 contains 12 residues. Per the germline V gene, CDR1 is LNHDA and CDR2 is SQIVND (reference sequence). In DNA form, the CDR3 reads TGTGCTACATCCCCGAACACCGGGGAGCTGTTTTTT. Translation: CATSPNTGELFF. Looking up the rest from reference TRBV19 and TRBJ2-2 gives the full variable domain: DGGITQSPKYLFRKEGQNVTLSCEQNLNHDAMYWYRQDPGQGLRLIYYSQIVNDFQKGDIAEGYSVSREKKESFPLTVTSAQKNPTAFYLCATSPNTGELFFGEGSRLTVL.

The chain has TRBV9 and TRBJ2-1; 8 bases are a match to TRBD2. The germline V gene has CDR1 SGDLS and CDR2 YYNGEE. CDR3 length: 14 residues. The trim removed 0 bases at V and 15 bases at J, leaving 11 bases unmatched. CDR3 coding DNA: TGTGCCAGCAGCGTAGGGGCGGAGCGGGAGCCATGGTTCTTC. This encodes CASSVGAEREPWFF.

The chain couples TRBV27 to TRBJ2-1, with TRBD2 identical over 9 bases. Trimming cost V 2 bases and J 5 bases; bases outside gene matches: 4. The CDR3 is made up of 15 amino acids. Germline V lookup: CDR1 MNHEY, CDR2 SMNVEV (reference sequence). The CDR3 DNA follows: TGTGCCAGCAGTTTAGATAGCGGGGGAGACAATGAGCAGTTCTTC. Translation gives CASSLDSGGDNEQFF.

V gene TRBV6-5 combines with J gene TRBJ1-2; the D is unclear. CDR3 length equals 14 residues. CDR1 is MNHEY, CDR2 SVGAGI, per germline. V gave up 4 bases and J gave up 0 bases, with 9 bases separating them. For the CDR3, the DNA is TGTGCCAGCAGTTCAAGCTATTCTAACTATGGCTACACCTTC. Its protein product is CASSSSYSNYGYTF.

The DNA for the CDR3 is TGTGCCAGCAGTTACGCTCTAGCGGATTACGAGCAGTACTTC. Its protein is CASSYALADYEQYF. The rearrangement uses TRBV6-5 and TRBJ2-7, with 7 bases fitting TRBD2. Germline values: CDR1 MNHEY, CDR2 SVGAGI. With V trimmed by 2 bases and J by 4 bases, 5 bases remained unmatched. The CDR3 covers 14 residues.

The chain uses TRBV10-3 and TRBJ1-4, with 8 bases fitting TRBD1. V dropped 5 bases and J dropped 6; count of bases not matched to a gene: 11. The CDR3 totals 16 residues. Looked up from germline, CDR1 is ENHRY and CDR2 is SYGVKD. The CDR3 region is CAISPDRTGSDEKLFF. Written as DNA, the CDR3 is TGTGCCATCAGTCCTGACCGGACAGGGTCCGATGAAAAACTGTTTTTT.

This clone turned up a few times. The rearrangement joins TRBV20-1 to TRBJ2-7; 10 nucleotides match TRBD2. CDR3 length: 11 amino acids. Per the germline V gene, CDR1 is DFQATT and CDR2 is SNEGSKA (reference sequence). J gave up 9 bases and V 3 bases, and 2 bases lay outside the gene matches. The CDR3 DNA is TGCAGTGCTAGTTTAGCGGGAGGGCAGTACTTC. Translated: CSASLAGGQYF.

V usage is TRBV29-1 and J usage is TRBJ1-1; maybe TRBD1 (6 bases). V lost 5 bases and J 6 bases, leaving 13 bases between the germline ends. The length of the CDR3 is 12 residues. CDR1 is SQVTM, CDR2 ANQGSEA, per germline. The CDR3 coding sequence is TGCAGCGTTAGTGCGGGGGGCTCTGAAGCTTTCTTT. This sequence encodes CSVSAGGSEAFF.

The V call is TRBV30, the J call TRBJ2-5; D is ambiguous. From germline, CDR1 is GTSNPN and CDR2 SVGIG (reference sequence). The CDR3 runs 13 residues. V lost 0 bases, J lost 2 bases, and 7 bases lay in between. CDR3 DNA sequence: TGTGCCTGGAGTGTACAGATACAAGAGACCCAGTACTTC. Its protein product is CAWSVQIQETQYF.

This clone was picked up one time. Distinct nucleotide sequences in the sample also encode this CDR3. V and J are TRBV9 and TRBJ2-7; 7 nucleotides match TRBD1. J gave up 2 bases and V 0 bases, and 2 bases lay outside the gene matches. This CDR3 is 14 amino acids long. From germline, CDR1 is SGDLS and CDR2 YYNGEE. The CDR3 is CASSVGQGAYEQYF. CDR3 nucleotides: TGTGCCAGCAGCGTAGGGCAGGGGGCCTACGAGCAGTACTTC.

The rearrangement uses TRBV7-2 and TRBJ2-5, with 8 bases identical to TRBD1. CDR1 is SGHTA, CDR2 FQGNSA, per germline. With 5 bases clipped from V and 5 bases from J, the junction kept 7 bases outside the gene matches. The CDR3 extends over 14 amino acids. The CDR3 spells CASSPQGAKETQYF. CDR3 coding DNA: TGTGCCAGCAGCCCGCAGGGGGCAAAGGAGACCCAGTACTTC.

The rearrangement links TRBV18 to TRBJ1-4; a possible D gene is TRBD1 (6 bases). Germline lookup yields CDR1 KGHSH and CDR2 LQKENI. The CDR3 loop spans 14 amino acids. Trimming shortened V by 4 bases and J by 6 bases, and 12 bases separated the two germline ends. The CDR3 is CASSLGAPDEKLFF. In nucleotides, the CDR3 is TGTGCCAGCTCACTGGGGGCGCCTGATGAAAAACTGTTTTTT.

The V and J genes are TRBV5-1 and TRBJ2-3, with no clear D. Looked up from germline, CDR1 is SGHRS and CDR2 is YFSETQ. V dropped 4 bases and J dropped 1 base, with 10 bases sitting between them. The CDR3 is made up of 14 amino acids. The CDR3 protein is CASSRQVGTDTQYF. As DNA, the CDR3 is TGCGCCAGCAGCAGGCAGGTCGGCACAGATACGCAGTATTTT.

The chain carries TRBV13 and TRBJ2-7, with D possibly TRBD1 on 6 matching bases. The CDR3 has 15 residues. The germline gives CDR1 PRHDT, CDR2 FYEKMQ (reference sequence). Trimming cost V 0 bases and J 3 bases, with 12 bases left between them. The chain's CDR3 is CASSLGVRGRYEQYF. The CDR3 bases are TGTGCCAGCAGCTTAGGCGTCAGGGGCCGCTACGAGCAGTACTTC. Using reference TRBV13 and TRBJ2-7 for the parts outside the CDR3, the full variable domain is AAGVIQSPRHLIKEKRETATLKCYPIPRHDTVYWYQQGPGQDPQFLISFYEKMQSDKGSIPDRFSAQQFSDYHSELNMSSLELGDSALYFCASSLGVRGRYEQYFGPGTRLTVT.

This sequence joins TRBV5-6 and TRBJ2-1; TRBD2 is a possible D gene (6 bases). The CDR3 loop spans 15 amino acids. The germline V and J ends were trimmed by 7 bases and 8 bases, with 22 bases remaining between them. The germline V gene has CDR1 SGHDT and CDR2 YYEEEE. CDR3 DNA: TGTGCCAGCGCTGGGGAGGATAGCGGTACCCATGAGCAGTTCTTC. Encoded protein: CASAGEDSGTHEQFF.

This chain connects TRBV10-3 to TRBJ2-1; D is unclear. Germline values: CDR1 ENHRY, CDR2 SYGVKD. Deletions cut 0 bases from V and 9 bases from J, with 6 bases between. This CDR3 has 12 residues. The CDR3 here is CAISESNSEQFF. CDR3 nucleotides: TGTGCCATCAGTGAGTCGAACAGTGAGCAGTTCTTC.

This sequence joins TRBV9 and TRBJ1-2; D perhaps matches TRBD1 (6 bases). This CDR3 region has 14 residues. CDR1 is SGDLS, CDR2 YYNGEE, per germline. V lost 1 base, J lost 7 bases, and 14 bases lay in between. The CDR3 reads CASSVTPGGRGYTF. CDR3 in DNA: TGTGCCAGCAGCGTAACCCCGGGGGGCCGTGGCTACACCTTC.

This rearrangement joins TRBV9 to TRBJ2-1, with 11 bases matching TRBD2. The CDR3 is made up of 16 amino acids. Losses at the gene ends were 3 bases for V and 0 bases for J; bases not matched to a gene: 2. Germline CDR1 reads SGDLS; CDR2 reads YYNGEE. The CDR3: CASSAGLAASYNEQFF. CDR3 nucleotide sequence: TGTGCCAGCAGCGCGGGACTAGCGGCCTCCTACAATGAGCAGTTCTTC.

This sequence joins TRBV6-5 and TRBJ1-2; TRBD1 is a possible D gene (6 bases). The germline V gene encodes CDR1 MNHEY and CDR2 SVGAGI. V was shortened by 0 bases and J by 8 bases, with 7 bases between the two germline ends. The CDR3 sequence is 12 residues long. The CDR3 sequence is CASSYSRGGYTF. The CDR3 DNA reads as TGTGCCAGCAGTTACTCCAGGGGAGGCTACACCTTC.

The chain carries TRBV13 and TRBJ2-7; D might be TRBD2 (7 bases). V lost 4 bases and J lost 2, with 18 bases in between. CDR1 and CDR2 (germline): PRHDT, FYEKMQ (reference sequence). The CDR3 runs 16 residues. The CDR3 protein is CASSWRGGLHPYEQYF. As DNA, the CDR3 is TGTGCCAGCAGCTGGAGAGGGGGACTACATCCCTACGAGCAGTACTTC.

This chain connects TRBV6-1 to TRBJ2-2; the D gene is possibly TRBD1 (6 bases). The V end lost 6 bases, the J end lost 1 base, and 9 bases lay between the germline ends. The CDR3 sequence is 14 residues long. Germline V gene data show CDR1 as MNHNS and CDR2 as SASEGT. CDR3 in amino acids: CASRVGQNTGELFF. CDR3 DNA sequence: TGTGCCAGCAGAGTGGGACAGAACACCGGGGAGCTGTTTTTT.

The chain recombines TRBV10-1 with TRBJ2-1, with 7 bases matching TRBD2. This CDR3 region has 16 residues. Germline trimming cut 5 bases from V and 5 bases from J; bases unmatched to any gene: 12. CDR1 and CDR2 (germline): WNHNN, SYGVQD (reference sequence). The DNA for the CDR3 is TGCGCCAGCAGTTATAGGCGGGAGAAGCCCCACAATGAGCAGTTCTTC. Translation: CASSYRREKPHNEQFF.

The chain recombines TRBV4-2 with TRBJ2-2, with unresolved D. The CDR3 loop spans 15 amino acids. The germline V and J ends were trimmed by 1 base and 3 bases, with 9 bases remaining between them. Germline V lookup: CDR1 LGHNA, CDR2 YNFKEQ. This CDR3 reads CASSQVDRDTGELFF. The CDR3 DNA is TGTGCCAGCAGCCAAGTTGACCGGGACACCGGGGAGCTGTTTTTT.